One sample yielded the 21 T cell receptor beta chains listed below, sequenced in a study of radiotherapy plus CTLA-4 blockade in lung cancer. The table came from immunoSEQ multiplex PCR; TCRdb's copy has only in-frame clones and leaves some out. Among fewer than 100,000 clones listed, roughly four fifths were seen once. Specimen: peripheral blood, collected from a patient treated with radiotherapy plus ipilimumab. The receptors come from a human donor with non-small cell lung cancer who had stable disease on radiotherapy plus ipilimumab.

V gene TRBV19 combines with J gene TRBJ1-2, with D possibly being TRBD1 (5 bases). The V end was cut by 6 bases, the J end by 5 bases, with 10 bases between. In germline, CDR1 is LNHDA, CDR2 SQIVND (reference sequence). This CDR3 has 12 amino acids. This CDR3 is CASRQERYGYTF. In DNA form, the CDR3 reads TGTGCCAGTAGACAGGAAAGATATGGCTACACCTTC.

The chain links TRBV25-1 to TRBJ1-1; D remains unclear. The CDR3 runs to 12 residues. V lost 7 bases, J lost 6 bases, and 12 bases lay in between. The germline V gene has CDR1 MGHDK and CDR2 SYGVNS. The CDR3 sequence is CASKLGPSEAFF. In DNA, the CDR3 is TGTGCCAGCAAGCTTGGGCCGTCTGAAGCTTTCTTT.

This chain connects TRBV9 to TRBJ2-7; 10 bases agree with TRBD1. Trimming removed 2 bases from V and 5 bases from J; junction bases left unmatched: 13. The CDR3 has 17 residues. CDR1 is SGDLS and CDR2 is YYNGEE in the germline V gene. Here the CDR3 DNA reads TGTGCCAGCAGCGTCCGCCCGACCGGGACAGGGGATCACGAGCAGTACTTC. Translating it yields CASSVRPTGTGDHEQYF.

This clone came up a few times. The chain carries TRBV7-9 and TRBJ2-7, with 11 bases identical to TRBD2. The CDR3 runs 15 residues. From germline, CDR1 is SEHNR and CDR2 FQNEAQ (reference sequence). The J segment lost 1 base and the V segment lost 2 bases, leaving 1 base of the junction unmatched. The CDR3 region is CASSLPSGGSYEQYF. The CDR3 DNA follows: TGTGCCAGCAGCTTACCTAGCGGGGGGTCCTACGAGCAGTACTTC.

V usage is TRBV28 and J usage is TRBJ1-2; 7 nucleotides match TRBD1. J gave up 7 bases and V 2 bases, and 7 bases lay outside the gene matches. The CDR3 has 14 residues. From germline, CDR1 is MDHEN and CDR2 SYDVKM. In nucleotides, the CDR3 is TGTGCCAGCAGTTTAGTCCGGGACAGTGCTGGCTACACCTTC. Residues: CASSLVRDSAGYTF.

The genes are TRBV10-2 and TRBJ1-5; the match to TRBD1 covers 11 bases. With V trimmed by 6 bases and J by 1 base, 5 bases remained unmatched. This CDR3 has 16 amino acids. Germline lookup yields CDR1 WSHSY and CDR2 SAAADI. The CDR3 nucleotides read TGCGCCAGCAGAAAGGACAGGGGGCAAAGCAATCAGCCCCAGCATTTT. Translated: CASRKDRGQSNQPQHF.

This clone was seen only a few times. V is TRBV11-2 and J is TRBJ1-3; D gene uncertain. There are 12 residues in the CDR3. CDR1 and CDR2 from the germline V gene are SGHAT and FQNNGV. Trimming pared 8 bases from V and 1 base from J, leaving 6 bases between. In DNA form, the CDR3 reads TGTGCCAGCGGCGATTCTGGAAACACCATATATTTT. Protein sequence: CASGDSGNTIYF.

The CDR3 sequence is CASSGLAVNTGELFF. CDR3 in DNA: TGTGCCAGCAGTGGTTTAGCGGTGAACACCGGGGAGCTGTTTTTT. The chain carries TRBV2 and TRBJ2-2; weak D call: TRBD2 (6 bases). V was clipped by 4 bases and J by 1 base, with 10 bases between them. The CDR3 loop spans 15 amino acids. Germline values: CDR1 SNHLY, CDR2 FYNNEI.

This chain links TRBV7-8 with TRBJ1-5; D possibly corresponds to TRBD1 (6 bases). Germline V lookup: CDR1 SGHVS, CDR2 FQNEAQ. There are 15 residues in the CDR3. The germline V and J ends were trimmed by 3 bases and 1 base, with 10 bases remaining between them. CDR3: CASSLGGLSNQPQHF. CDR3 nucleotides: TGTGCCAGCAGCTTGGGGGGCTTGAGCAATCAGCCCCAGCATTTT.

The chain recombines TRBV6-5 with TRBJ1-1, with a tentative D call TRBD1 (6 bases). The CDR3 is 13 amino acids. Trimming cost V 5 bases and J 1 base, with 8 bases left between them. From germline, CDR1 is MNHEY and CDR2 SVGAGI. The CDR3 bases are TGTGCCAGCAGTCTACAGGGGAACACTGAAGCTTTCTTT. This gives the protein CASSLQGNTEAFF.

In this sample, this clone turned up a few times. The CDR3 reads CASSPPGAGNTIYF. The CDR3 DNA is TGTGCCAGCAGTCCCCCGGGGGCCGGAAACACCATATATTTT. J is TRBJ1-3 and V is TRBV28; D is possibly TRBD1 (6 bases). V was trimmed by 5 bases and J by 4 bases, leaving 12 bases between them. CDR3 size: 14 residues. Germline V lookup: CDR1 MDHEN, CDR2 SYDVKM. Combining the CDR3 with reference TRBV28 and TRBJ1-3 gives the whole variable domain DVKVTQSSRYLVKRTGEKVFLECVQDMDHENMFWYRQDPGLGLRLIYFSYDVKMKEKGDIPEGYSVSREKKERFSLILESASTNQTSMYLCASSPPGAGNTIYFGEGSWLTVV.

The chain recombines TRBV28 with TRBJ1-1; tentatively, D is TRBD1 (6 bases). The germline V and J ends were trimmed by 2 bases and 6 bases, with 10 bases remaining between them. Germline loops: CDR1 MDHEN, CDR2 SYDVKM. This CDR3 contains 13 residues. The CDR3 loop reads CASSLDTGSEAFF. The CDR3 DNA is TGTGCCAGCAGTTTAGACACAGGGTCTGAAGCTTTCTTT.

The chain uses TRBV13 and TRBJ1-1; 7 bases fit TRBD1. Germline assignment: CDR1 PRHDT and CDR2 FYEKMQ (reference sequence). The CDR3 has 15 amino acids. Trimming at V came to 3 bases and at J to 5 bases, leaving 9 bases not matched to a gene. CDR3 in DNA: TGTGCCAGCAGCTTCCCGGGACAGTATAGGACTGAAGCTTTCTTT. Translation gives CASSFPGQYRTEAFF. Drawing the rest from reference TRBV13 and TRBJ1-1, the complete variable domain is AAGVIQSPRHLIKEKRETATLKCYPIPRHDTVYWYQQGPGQDPQFLISFYEKMQSDKGSIPDRFSAQQFSDYHSELNMSSLELGDSALYFCASSFPGQYRTEAFFGQGTRLTVV.

The rearrangement joins TRBV5-1 to TRBJ2-5, with 7 bases matching TRBD1. The germline V gene encodes CDR1 SGHRS and CDR2 YFSETQ. The CDR3 is made up of 15 amino acids. Trimming at V came to 4 bases and at J to 2 bases, leaving 8 bases not matched to a gene. CDR3 sequence (DNA): TGCGCCAGCAGCACCTCGACAGGGCGGCAAGAGACCCAGTACTTC. Encoded protein: CASSTSTGRQETQYF.

The genes are TRBV9 and TRBJ2-5; 10 bases line up with TRBD1. Germline V gene sequence: CDR1 SGDLS, CDR2 YYNGEE. Trimming removed 0 bases from V and 4 bases from J; junction bases left unmatched: 9. This CDR3 spans 17 amino acids. The CDR3 DNA is TGTGCCAGCAGCGTAGGCCCGTCCGGGACAGGGGCAGAGACCCAGTACTTC. This translates into CASSVGPSGTGAETQYF.

The chain couples TRBV10-3 to TRBJ2-3; D gene uncertain. With 4 bases removed from V and 0 bases from J, the gap between germline ends came to 8 bases. Germline CDR1 reads ENHRY; CDR2 reads SYGVKD. This CDR3 spans 14 amino acids. The CDR3 DNA is TGTGCCATCAGTGGGTCGGCTAGCACAGATACGCAGTATTTT. Protein product: CAISGSASTDTQYF.

This chain links TRBV7-9 with TRBJ2-1, with 8 bases fitting TRBD1. The V segment lost 4 bases and the J segment 7 bases; nucleotides outside the gene matches: 9. This CDR3 is built from 15 residues. Germline lookup yields CDR1 SEHNR and CDR2 FQNEAQ (reference sequence). CDR3 DNA sequence: TGTGCCAGCAGCTGGAGGGCTCAGGGGGCGAATGAGCAGTTCTTC. Its protein is CASSWRAQGANEQFF.

The chain has TRBV2 and TRBJ1-2; unclear D gene. There are 14 residues in the CDR3. Trimming removed 3 bases from V and 5 bases from J, with 13 bases in between. The germline V gene has CDR1 SNHLY and CDR2 FYNNEI. The CDR3, as DNA: TGTGCCAGCAGTGATATTAGCAGAACATATGGCTACACCTTC. This sequence encodes CASSDISRTYGYTF.

The chain has TRBV6-6 and TRBJ2-7, with D possibly being TRBD1 (6 bases). Germline-derived CDR1 and CDR2 are MNHNY and SVGAGI (reference sequence). Trimming removed 6 bases at V and 1 base at J, with 16 bases between. This CDR3 comprises 15 residues. CDR3 amino acids: CASRGMRQVSYEQYF. The CDR3 nucleotides are TGTGCCAGCAGGGGCATGAGACAGGTGTCCTACGAGCAGTACTTC.

This clone has a single count. The rearrangement links TRBV6-5 to TRBJ2-3, with a possible D match to TRBD1 (5 bases). CDR3 length: 13 residues. Germline V gene data show CDR1 as MNHEY and CDR2 as SVGAGI. V shed 5 bases and J shed 2 bases, with 8 bases lying between them. CDR3 sequence: CASSDSYTDTQYF. The CDR3 DNA reads TGTGCCAGCAGTGACAGTTACACAGATACGCAGTATTTT.

The chain uses TRBV5-6 and TRBJ2-5; 10 positions agree with TRBD2. Trimming at V came to 2 bases and at J to 1 base, leaving 5 bases not matched to a gene. CDR1 is SGHDT, CDR2 YYEEEE, per germline. This CDR3 is 16 amino acids long. The CDR3 sequence is CASSLTGLAFQETQYF. The DNA of the CDR3 is TGTGCCAGCAGCTTAACGGGACTAGCGTTCCAAGAGACCCAGTACTTC. Drawing the rest from reference TRBV5-6 and TRBJ2-5, the complete variable domain is DAGVTQSPTHLIKTRGQQVTLRCSPKSGHDTVSWYQQALGQGPQFIFQYYEEEERQRGNFPDRFSGHQFPNYSSELNVNALLLGDSALYLCASSLTGLAFQETQYFGPGTRLLVL.